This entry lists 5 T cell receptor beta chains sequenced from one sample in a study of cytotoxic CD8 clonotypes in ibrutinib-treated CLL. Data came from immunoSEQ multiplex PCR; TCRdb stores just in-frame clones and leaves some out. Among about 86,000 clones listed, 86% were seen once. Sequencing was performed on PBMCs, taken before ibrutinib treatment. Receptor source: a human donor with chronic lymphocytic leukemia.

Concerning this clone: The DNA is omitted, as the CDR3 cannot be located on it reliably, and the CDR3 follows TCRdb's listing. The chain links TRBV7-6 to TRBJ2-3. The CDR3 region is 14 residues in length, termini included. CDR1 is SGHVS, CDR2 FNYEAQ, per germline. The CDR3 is CASSFGAGTDTQYF.

In DNA, the CDR3 is TGTGCCAGCAGTACTACGACTAGCGGGCCTTGGGACCAGTACTTC. Its protein product is CASSTTTSGPWDQYF. V usage is TRBV5-6 and J usage is TRBJ2-5; 10 nucleotides align to TRBD2. This CDR3 spans 15 amino acids. Germline V gives CDR1 SGHDT, CDR2 YYEEEE. Trimming at V came to 5 bases and at J to 10 bases, leaving 14 bases not matched to a gene.

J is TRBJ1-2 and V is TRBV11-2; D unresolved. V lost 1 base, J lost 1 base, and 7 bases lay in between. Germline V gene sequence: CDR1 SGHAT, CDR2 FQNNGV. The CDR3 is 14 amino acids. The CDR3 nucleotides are TGTGCCAGCAGCTTAGGGACGGATAACTATGGCTACACCTTC. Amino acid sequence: CASSLGTDNYGYTF.

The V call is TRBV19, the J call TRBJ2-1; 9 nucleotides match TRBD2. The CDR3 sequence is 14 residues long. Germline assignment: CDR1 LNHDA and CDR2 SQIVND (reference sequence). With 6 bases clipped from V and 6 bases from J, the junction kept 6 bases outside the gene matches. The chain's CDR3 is CASRGGRAFNEQFF. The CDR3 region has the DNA TGTGCCAGTAGGGGCGGGAGGGCCTTCAATGAGCAGTTCTTC.

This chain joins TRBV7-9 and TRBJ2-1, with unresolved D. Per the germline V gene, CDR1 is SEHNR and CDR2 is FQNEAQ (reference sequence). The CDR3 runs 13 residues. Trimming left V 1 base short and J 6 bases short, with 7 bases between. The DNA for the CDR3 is TGTGCCAGCAGCTTAGTCGTAGCCAATGAGCAGTTCTTC. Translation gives CASSLVVANEQFF. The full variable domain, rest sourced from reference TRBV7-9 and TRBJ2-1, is DTGVSQNPRHKITKRGQNVTFRCDPISEHNRLYWYRQTLGQGPEFLTYFQNEAQLEKSRLLSDRFSAERPKGSFSTLEIQRTEQGDSAMYLCASSLVVANEQFFGPGTRLTVL.